Listed below are T cell receptor beta chains from one sample, sequenced in a study of T cell responses to AZD1222 COVID-19 vaccine. Generated by immunoSEQ multiplex PCR, the TCRdb table keeps only in-frame clones and is missing some. The sample shows around 110,000 clones, about 85% of them seen only once. Sequenced material: peripheral blood, taken 28 days after the second AZD1222 dose. All receptors come from an adult who received the AZD1222 COVID-19 vaccine. The CDR3 runs from the conserved cysteine through the conserved F or W. A D gene is named only where the DNA matches it firmly. Clone sizes are given selectively: once, few, many, or a class where the clone is expanded.

v_call	cdr3_length	j_call	clone_size	d_call	cdr3_aa	cdr3_nt
TRBV6-5	14	TRBJ1-4	.	.	CASSYTQSGGQLFF	TGTGCCAGCAGTTACACACAGTCCGGCGGGCAACTGTTTTTT
TRBV9	14	TRBJ2-7	.	TRBD2	CASSLAGGPGEQYF	TGTGCCAGCAGCCTAGCGGGGGGGCCTGGCGAGCAGTACTTC
TRBV7-9	14	TRBJ1-5	.	.	CASSFTDSNQPQHF	TGTGCCAGCAGCTTCACGGATAGCAATCAGCCCCAGCATTTT
TRBV20-1	13	TRBJ1-5	.	.	CSASAGFRQPQHF	TGCAGTGCTAGTGCTGGGTTTCGTCAGCCCCAGCATTTT
TRBV7-2	12	TRBJ2-7	few	.	CASSLSSGKQYF	TGTGCCAGCAGCTTATCGAGCGGCAAGCAGTACTTC
TRBV7-2	14	TRBJ1-1	.	TRBD1	CASSFDRGRTEAFF	TGTGCCAGCAGCTTCGACAGGGGGAGAACTGAAGCTTTCTTT
TRBV19	13	TRBJ1-1	once	.	CASSGGTNTEAFF	TGTGCCAGTAGTGGAGGGACAAACACTGAAGCTTTCTTT
TRBV10-3	13	TRBJ2-7	.	.	CATTGIPSYEQYF	TGTGCCACCACAGGGATTCCCTCCTACGAGCAGTACTTC
TRBV7-8	15	TRBJ1-4	.	TRBD1	CASSSYRGAREKLFF	TGTGCCAGCAGCTCTTACAGGGGCGCCCGTGAAAAACTGTTTTTT
TRBV18	13	TRBJ2-5	.	.	CASSPYSQETQYF	TGTGCCAGCTCACCGTACAGTCAAGAGACCCAGTACTTC
TRBV7-9	14	TRBJ1-1	.	.	CASSFGAGERIAFF	TGTGCCAGCAGCTTTGGAGCAGGGGAAAGGATAGCTTTCTTT
TRBV9	13	TRBJ2-2	.	.	CASSVASTGELFF	TGTGCCAGCAGCGTAGCGTCCACCGGGGAGCTGTTTTTT
TRBV12-3/TRBV12-4	13	TRBJ2-1	.	.	CASSFNTYNEQFF	TGTGCCAGCAGTTTTAACACCTACAATGAGCAGTTCTTC
TRBV5-1	11	TRBJ1-2	.	.	CASSSLNLYTF	TGCGCCAGCAGCTCCCTCAACCTCTACACCTTC
TRBV15	16	TRBJ1-2	.	TRBD1	CATSRDIGQELYGYTF	TGTGCCACCAGCAGAGATATAGGACAGGAACTCTATGGCTACACCTTC
TRBV5-1	13	TRBJ1-2	.	.	CASRPDQGIGYTF	TGCGCCAGCAGGCCCGACCAGGGTATCGGCTACACCTTC
TRBV5-6	13	TRBJ1-2	once	.	CASSLAGVGGYTF	TGTGCCAGCAGCTTGGCCGGAGTAGGGGGCTACACCTTC
TRBV4-3	15	TRBJ2-2	.	TRBD1	CASSHGTGKNGELFF	TGCGCCAGCAGCCACGGGACAGGAAAAAACGGGGAGCTGTTTTTT
TRBV7-9	14	TRBJ1-4	.	.	CASSSRVYGEKLFF	TGTGCCAGCAGCTCCCGTGTGTATGGAGAAAAACTGTTTTTT
TRBV6-5	12	TRBJ2-7	.	.	CASSQDSHEQYF	TGTGCCAGCAGCCAGGACAGTCACGAGCAGTACTTC
TRBV28	16	TRBJ1-3	few	.	CASSLWSLTKGNTIYF	TGTGCCAGCAGTTTATGGTCTCTGACGAAGGGAAACACCATATATTTT
TRBV19	13	TRBJ1-2	.	.	CASSGRDGYGYTF	TGTGCCAGTAGTGGCAGAGATGGCTATGGCTACACCTTC
TRBV6-5	14	TRBJ2-7	once	TRBD2	CASSYGGGANEQYF	TGTGCCAGCAGTTACGGGGGGGGAGCCAACGAGCAGTACTTC
TRBV25-1	14	TRBJ2-7	.	TRBD1	CASRETGFSYEQYF	TGTGCCAGCAGAGAGACAGGGTTCAGCTACGAGCAGTACTTC